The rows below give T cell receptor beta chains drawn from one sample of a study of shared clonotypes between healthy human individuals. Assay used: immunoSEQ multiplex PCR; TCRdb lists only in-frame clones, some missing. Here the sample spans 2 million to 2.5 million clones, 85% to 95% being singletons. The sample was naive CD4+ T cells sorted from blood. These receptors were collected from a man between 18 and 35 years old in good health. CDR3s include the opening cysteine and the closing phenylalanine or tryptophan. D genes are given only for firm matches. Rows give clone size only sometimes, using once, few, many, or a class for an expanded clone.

TGTGCCATCAGTGACTCACAGGGTGAAGCTTTCTTT,CAISDSQGEAFF,TRBJ1-1,TRBV10-3,.,.
TGTGCCAGCAGTGAGGAGGGAATCAACACTGAAGCTTTCTTT,CASSEEGINTEAFF,TRBJ1-1,TRBV25-1,.,.
TGTGCCAGCAGCTTAGTGGGAGAAGTCAATGGCTACACCTTC,CASSLVGEVNGYTF,TRBJ1-2,TRBV7-9,.,.
TGTGCTAGCAGCTTGGTCAGCCGGAGCACTGAAGCTTTCTTT,CASSLVSRSTEAFF,TRBJ1-1,TRBV7-7,once,.
TGCGCCAGCAGCGGGCAGGGACTAGCGGGAGGTTTGGGCAAAAACATTCAGTACTTC,CASSGQGLAGGLGKNIQYF,TRBJ2-4,TRBV5-1,.,TRBD2
TGTGCCAGCAGCCAGAACACGGTAGTTAGCGAGCAGTACTTC,CASSQNTVVSEQYF,TRBJ2-7,TRBV11-2,.,.
TGTGCCAGCTCACCACCGTACCCCTACGAGCAGTACTTC,CASSPPYPYEQYF,TRBJ2-7,TRBV18,.,.
TGTGCCAGCTCACCACCGGCAGGACTCTACGAGCAGTACTTC,CASSPPAGLYEQYF,TRBJ2-7,TRBV18,.,.
TGTGCCAGCAGCGGAAACAGGGTCTCCTATAATTCACCCCTCCACTTT,CASSGNRVSYNSPLHF,TRBJ1-6,TRBV28,once,.
TGTGCCAGCAGTGCAGGGGACGGTTGGACTGAAGCTTTCTTT,CASSAGDGWTEAFF,TRBJ1-1,TRBV6-5,.,.
TGTGCCAGCAGCCATAGTAGCGGAAACACCATATATTTT,CASSHSSGNTIYF,TRBJ1-3,TRBV9,.,.
TGTGCCAGTAGTATCCCAGCAGGGTCTATACCCGGGGAGCTGTTTTTT,CASSIPAGSIPGELFF,TRBJ2-2,TRBV19,.,.
TGTGCCAGCAGCCTTGGGGGCCCGCGGGGCTACACCTTC,CASSLGGPRGYTF,TRBJ1-2,TRBV7-6,once,.
TGTGCCAGCAGTGACGGGACCGAGCAGTACTTC,CASSDGTEQYF,TRBJ2-7,TRBV2,.,.
TGTGCCAGCAGAGCAGGGGGCGGGGAGACCCAGTACTTC,CASRAGGGETQYF,TRBJ2-5,TRBV2,.,TRBD1
TGTGCCATCAGTCTCCAACAGGGGAACGAGCAGTACTTC,CAISLQQGNEQYF,TRBJ2-7,TRBV10-3,.,TRBD1
TGTGCCAGCAGTTATAGCCCGATCGGGGAGCTGTTTTTT,CASSYSPIGELFF,TRBJ2-2,TRBV6-5,.,.
TGTGCCTGGAGTGGGGGAGCTAATCAGCCCCAGCATTTT,CAWSGGANQPQHF,TRBJ1-5,TRBV30,.,.